One and the same sample provided the 23 T cell receptor beta chains below, sequenced in a study of T cell changes during pregnancy in multiple sclerosis. Libraries were prepared by immunoSEQ multiplex PCR; TCRdb keeps only in-frame clonotypes and omits some of them. The data show under 95,000 clones, about nine tenths seen once. The sequencing used CD4+ T cells from peripheral blood mononuclear cells, collected before pregnancy. All receptors derive from a female donor with multiple sclerosis, enrolled in a pregnancy study.

The rearrangement links TRBV19 to TRBJ2-7; 7 bases fit TRBD1. V trimming: 2 bases; J trimming: 2 bases; junction bases outside the gene matches: 3. Germline CDR1 reads LNHDA; CDR2 reads SQIVND (reference sequence). The CDR3 has 14 amino acids. CDR3: CASSIPGGTYEQYF. CDR3 coding DNA: TGTGCCAGTAGTATACCAGGGGGAACCTACGAGCAGTACTTC.

This clone appeared once. The gene calls are TRBV7-2 and TRBJ2-1; 10 nucleotides line up with TRBD2. The J segment lost 7 bases and the V segment lost 1 base, leaving 16 bases of the junction unmatched. Germline V lookup: CDR1 SGHTA, CDR2 FQGNSA. The CDR3 sequence is 19 residues long. The CDR3 bases are TGTGCCAGCAGCTTAGGTTTCAGTCTAGCGGGGGCCCAAAGAAATGAGCAGTTCTTC. Its protein product is CASSLGFSLAGAQRNEQFF.

In its sample, this clone was seen a few times. This rearrangement joins TRBV7-6 to TRBJ2-7; TRBD1 matches 8 bases. V trimming: 2 bases; J trimming: 1 base; junction bases outside the gene matches: 1. The CDR3 loop spans 14 amino acids. Germline CDR1 and CDR2: SGHVS and FNYEAQ. CDR3 DNA: TGTGCCAGCAGCTTAAGGACAGGGTCCTACGAGCAGTACTTC. Translation: CASSLRTGSYEQYF.

This clone appeared a few times. V gene TRBV30 combines with J gene TRBJ1-5; D is ambiguous. V lost 3 bases and J lost 5, with 11 bases in between. The CDR3 length is 13 residues. Germline V lookup: CDR1 GTSNPN, CDR2 SVGIG (reference sequence). This chain's CDR3 is CAWRGRLDQPQHF. As DNA, the CDR3 is TGTGCCTGGAGGGGCAGACTAGATCAGCCCCAGCATTTT. The variable domain in full, with the rest retrieved from reference TRBV30 and TRBJ1-5, is SQTIHQWPATLVQPVGSPLSLECTVEGTSNPNLYWYRQAAGRGLQLLFYSVGIGQISSEVPQNLSASRPQDRQFILSSKKLLLSDSGFYLCAWRGRLDQPQHFGDGTRLSIL.

The chain combines TRBV18 with TRBJ1-1; D unclear. Germline values: CDR1 KGHSH, CDR2 LQKENI. The CDR3 loop spans 14 amino acids. Trimming took 3 bases from V and 1 from J, leaving 9 bases between them. The CDR3 loop reads CASSPEQQNTEAFF. CDR3 in DNA: TGTGCCAGCTCACCGGAACAGCAGAACACTGAAGCTTTCTTT. The entire variable domain, with the rest obtained from reference TRBV18 and TRBJ1-1, is as follows: NAGVMQNPRHLVRRRGQEARLRCSPMKGHSHVYWYRQLPEEGLKFMVYLQKENIIDESGMPKERFSAEFPKEGPSILRIQQVVRGDSAAYFCASSPEQQNTEAFFGQGTRLTVV.

The chain joins TRBV2 to TRBJ2-7; D ambiguous. CDR1 SNHLY and CDR2 FYNNEI come from the germline V gene. The V end was cut by 4 bases, the J end by 2 bases, with 9 bases between. The CDR3 runs 13 residues. CDR3 in DNA: TGTGCCAGCAGTGGTCGGTTTACCTACGAGCAGTACTTC. Translating gives CASSGRFTYEQYF. Complete variable domain (other parts from reference TRBV2 and TRBJ2-7): EPEVTQTPSHQVTQMGQEVILRCVPISNHLYFYWYRQILGQKVEFLVSFYNNEISEKSEIFDDQFSVERPDGSNFTLKIRSTKLEDSAMYFCASSGRFTYEQYFGPGTRLTVT.

The V gene is TRBV19, the J gene TRBJ2-1, with unresolved D. Germline loops: CDR1 LNHDA, CDR2 SQIVND (reference sequence). Trimming pared 5 bases from V and 0 bases from J, leaving 11 bases between. The CDR3 covers 15 residues. CDR3 loop: CASSSDWSSYNEQFF. In DNA, the CDR3 is TGTGCCAGTAGTTCCGACTGGAGCTCCTACAATGAGCAGTTCTTC.

This sequence joins TRBV27 and TRBJ2-7; 10 nucleotides line up with TRBD2. Germline V gene data show CDR1 as MNHEY and CDR2 as SMNVEV (reference sequence). Germline trimming cut 0 bases from V and 4 bases from J; bases unmatched to any gene: 9. This CDR3 is built from 17 residues. The CDR3 coding sequence is TGTGCCAGCAGTTTATCGACTCCTAGCGGGAGTGGTTACGAGCAGTACTTC. This codes for CASSLSTPSGSGYEQYF.

This clone was detected only once. The chain employs TRBV15 and TRBJ2-3; TRBD2 might be the D (5 bases). Germline assignment: CDR1 LNHNV and CDR2 YYDKDF (reference sequence). The ends were cut back, 0 bases at V and 1 base at J, with 11 bases in the middle. The CDR3 has 16 residues. The CDR3 nucleotides read TGTGCCACCAGCAGAGAGGTTAGCGTACGCACAGATACGCAGTATTTT. This encodes CATSREVSVRTDTQYF.

The chain combines TRBV28 with TRBJ2-5; 10 nucleotides line up with TRBD2. V trimming: 7 bases; J trimming: 7 bases; junction bases outside the gene matches: 15. CDR3 length: 16 residues. Germline V gene data show CDR1 as MDHEN and CDR2 as SYDVKM. DNA for the CDR3: TGTGCCAGCACCTTAGCGGGAGCGGGGGGGCAGCGGACCCAGTACTTC. Translating gives CASTLAGAGGQRTQYF.

The chain employs TRBV23-1 and TRBJ1-2; D is undetermined. TRBV23-1 is marked as an open reading frame, function uncertain. The CDR3 is made up of 15 amino acids. Trimming pared 3 bases from V and 4 bases from J, leaving 15 bases between. The chain's CDR3 is CASSHPPVGSYGYTF. CDR3 DNA sequence: TGCGCCAGCAGTCACCCCCCGGTCGGGAGCTATGGCTACACCTTC.

The V and J genes are TRBV6-6 and TRBJ2-7; 7 nucleotides match TRBD1. The length of the CDR3 is 14 residues. V was clipped by 2 bases and J by 4 bases; unmatched bases: 5. In germline, CDR1 is MNHNY, CDR2 SVGAGI (reference sequence). The CDR3 DNA reads as TGTGCCAGCAGTTACCAGCCAGGGGGATACGAGCAGTACTTC. This codes for CASSYQPGGYEQYF.

This chain's CDR3 is CASSWTSGANEQFF. DNA of the CDR3: TGTGCCAGCAGTTGGACTAGCGGAGCCAATGAGCAGTTCTTC. The chain links TRBV6-6 to TRBJ2-1; 10 bases map to TRBD2. The CDR3 runs 14 residues. The ends lost 4 bases at V and 6 bases at J; junction bases unmatched: 3. Germline V gene data show CDR1 as MNHNY and CDR2 as SVGAGI (reference sequence).

V usage is TRBV4-3 and J usage is TRBJ2-2; the D is unclear. CDR1 LGHNA and CDR2 YSLEER come from the germline V gene. This CDR3 region has 15 residues. V lost 1 base, J lost 2 bases, and 8 bases lay in between. In nucleotides, the CDR3 is TGCGCCAGCAGCCAAGGATTGAGTAACACCGGGGAGCTGTTTTTT. Encoded protein: CASSQGLSNTGELFF.

The chain is built from TRBV9 and TRBJ1-3, with 7 bases that match TRBD1. The CDR3 covers 15 residues. CDR1 is SGDLS, CDR2 YYNGEE, per germline. V lost 4 bases, J lost 2 bases, and 6 bases stayed unmatched. CDR3 DNA: TGTGCCAGCAGCACCCCGACAGGGACTGGAAACACCATATATTTT. Protein product: CASSTPTGTGNTIYF.

The count of this clone is one. This sequence joins TRBV6-5 and TRBJ2-7; TRBD1 agrees at 9 bases. Trimming took 5 bases from V and 1 from J; bases not matched to a gene: 3. The CDR3 length is 14 residues. Per germline, CDR1 MNHEY and CDR2 SVGAGI. The CDR3 nucleotides are TGTGCCAGCAGTACGGGACAGGGTTCCTACGAGCAGTACTTC. Translated, it gives CASSTGQGSYEQYF.

V is TRBV7-3 and J is TRBJ2-1; D might be TRBD2 (7 bases). V lost 2 bases and J lost 4, with 12 bases in between. This CDR3 is 15 amino acids long. Per the germline V gene, CDR1 is SGHTA and CDR2 is FQGTGA. CDR3 sequence (DNA): TGTGCCAGCAGCTTAGAGGGGGGGGATTACAATGAGCAGTTCTTC. It is translated as CASSLEGGDYNEQFF.

V and J are TRBV19 and TRBJ1-2, with a tentative D call TRBD1 (5 bases). Germline V CDR1 and CDR2: LNHDA, SQIVND (reference sequence). V lost 6 bases, J lost 7 bases, and 18 bases lay in between. The CDR3 contains 14 residues. Written as DNA, the CDR3 is TGTGCCAGTAGCGAACAAGTAGGGGTGGGTGGCTACACCTTC. The encoded protein is CASSEQVGVGGYTF.

The rearrangement joins TRBV19 to TRBJ2-7; 11 positions match TRBD2. The CDR3 consists of 15 residues. CDR1 and CDR2 (germline): LNHDA, SQIVND (reference sequence). V lost 6 bases, J lost 1 base, and 5 bases stayed unmatched. CDR3 bases: TGTGCCAGTAGCCCCACTAGCGGGAGTTCCTACGAGCAGTACTTC. This sequence encodes CASSPTSGSSYEQYF.

The chain uses TRBV14 and TRBJ2-5, with D uncertain. The CDR3 totals 14 residues. V gave up 1 base and J gave up 5 bases, with 11 bases separating them. Germline V gives CDR1 SGHDN, CDR2 FVKESK. This chain's CDR3 is CASSQARGFETQYF. For the CDR3, the DNA is TGTGCCAGCAGCCAAGCGCGAGGTTTTGAGACCCAGTACTTC.

This clone was seen a handful of times. The chain carries TRBV4-3 and TRBJ2-3; the D is unclear. The CDR3 length is 13 residues. Germline V lookup: CDR1 LGHNA, CDR2 YSLEER. The V gene lost 1 base and the J gene lost 3 bases, with 5 bases spanning the gap. This chain's CDR3 is CASSQAGTDTQYF. The CDR3 region has the DNA TGCGCCAGCAGCCAAGCCGGTACAGATACGCAGTATTTT.

The J gene is TRBJ2-5, the V gene TRBV7-3; D gene unclear. The CDR3 is 13 amino acids. V lost 0 bases to trimming and J lost 2 bases, with 4 bases between them. From germline, CDR1 is SGHTA and CDR2 FQGTGA. The CDR3 here is CASSLTVQETQYF. The CDR3 bases are TGTGCCAGCAGCTTAACTGTACAAGAGACCCAGTACTTC.

The gene calls are TRBV2 and TRBJ2-1; TRBD1 aligns across 7 bases. Trimming at V came to 4 bases and at J to 6 bases, leaving 3 bases not matched to a gene. Germline V gene data show CDR1 as SNHLY and CDR2 as FYNNEI. The CDR3 has 13 amino acids. The CDR3 nucleotides are TGTGCCAGCAGTGGAACAGGGGTCAATGAGCAGTTCTTC. Translated, it gives CASSGTGVNEQFF.